The rows below give T cell receptor beta chains drawn from one sample of a study of radiotherapy plus CTLA-4 blockade in lung cancer. Clones were read by immunoSEQ multiplex PCR, and TCRdb kept only the in-frame ones, dropping some. The sample records around 110,000 clones, approximately 77% being singletons. This specimen was peripheral blood, taken from a patient treated with radiotherapy plus ipilimumab. The origin of the receptors is a human donor with non-small cell lung cancer that progressed on radiotherapy plus ipilimumab. Some clones in this sample may be carry-over from other donors' samples. Both conserved end residues are part of each CDR3. D genes are given only for firm matches. Only some rows state a clone size, as once, few, many or a class for expanded clones.

d_gene,j_gene,abundance,v_gene,CDR3nt,CDR3aa
TRBD2,TRBJ2-2,few,TRBV18,TGTGCCAGCTCACGTATAAAACTAGCGGGGAACACCGGGGAGCTGTTTTTT,CASSRIKLAGNTGELFF
TRBD2,TRBJ2-1,NA,TRBV4-2,TGTGCCAGCAGCCAAGAACGACTAGCGGGGGTGGGTGAGCAGTTCTTC,CASSQERLAGVGEQFF
TRBD2,TRBJ2-3,NA,TRBV7-3,TGTGCCAGCAGCCATGCAAGGAACCGGGGGGGAAGCACAGATACGCAGTATTTT,CASSHARNRGGSTDTQYF
NA,TRBJ1-2,NA,TRBV4-2,TGTGCCAGCAGCCAAGCGGTGTCAGGACCTAACTATGGCTACACCTTC,CASSQAVSGPNYGYTF
NA,TRBJ1-3,NA,TRBV5-6,TGTGCCAGCAGCTTAGGGCGGTTCGAAAACACCATATATTTT,CASSLGRFENTIYF
TRBD1,TRBJ2-1,NA,TRBV5-1,TGCGCCAGCAGCTTGGATGGGACAGTCTACAATGAGCAGTTCTTC,CASSLDGTVYNEQFF
TRBD1,TRBJ1-2,NA,TRBV19,TGTGCCAGTAGTAGGAACCCGACAGGGTATGGCTACACCTTC,CASSRNPTGYGYTF
NA,TRBJ1-1,NA,TRBV5-4,TGTGCCAGCAGCTCCTGGGACATGGACGAGCGTGAAGCTTTCTTT,CASSSWDMDEREAFF
NA,TRBJ2-7,NA,TRBV10-3,TGTGCCATCAGTGATTTCAGATACGAGCAGTACTTC,CAISDFRYEQYF
TRBD1,TRBJ2-7,NA,TRBV9,TGTGCCAGCAGCCCCGGGACAGGGCCCTACGAGCAGTACTTC,CASSPGTGPYEQYF
NA,TRBJ2-7,few,TRBV18,TGTGCCAGCTCACCGCGAGGAACGGGGGCCCTTGCAACCTACGAGCAGTACTTC,CASSPRGTGALATYEQYF
TRBD1,TRBJ2-7,NA,TRBV18,TGTGCCAGCTCACCACCGGGACAGGCGCTCTACGAGCAGTACTTC,CASSPPGQALYEQYF
TRBD1,TRBJ1-5,NA,TRBV27,TGTGCCAGCAGTTTATCTTTGGGGACAGGGAATCAGCCCCAGCATTTT,CASSLSLGTGNQPQHF
NA,TRBJ2-1,NA,TRBV10-2,TGCGCCAGCAGGGACAGCTCCTACAATGAGCAGTTCTTC,CASRDSSYNEQFF
NA,TRBJ1-1,NA,TRBV5-1,TGCGCCAGCACTGTAGGGGGAACTGAAGCTTTCTTT,CASTVGGTEAFF